The next 8 T cell receptor beta chains were all read from a single sample in a study of blood T cells in healthy people across ages. With a J-beta primer mix and a sample-barcoded 5' primer, a second PCR ran about 7 to 12 cycles. TCRdb called the 5' RACE reads again in MiXCR, with one record for every CDR3 protein. The sample lists hundreds of thousands of distinct CDR3 sequences, about 34% seen once, with 15% in the top ten. Sample: blood. These receptors were collected from a woman older than 75 in good health.

A remark on this clonotype: Its ends do not fully match the called genes, so a read error is possible. The chain carries TRBV13 and TRBJ1-2; TRBD1 is a possible D gene (5 bases). There are 14 residues in the CDR3. Per germline, CDR1 PRHDT and CDR2 FYEKMQ (reference sequence). The CDR3 sequence is CASSLASEGHGYTF. The CDR3 nucleotides are TGCGCCAGCAGCTTAGCAAGTGAGGGACATGGCTACACCTTC.

Only a few counts were recorded for this clonotype. V gene TRBV6-5 combines with J gene TRBJ1-5; 9 bases align to TRBD1. Per the germline V gene, CDR1 is MNHEY and CDR2 is SVGAGI. The length of the CDR3 is 14 residues. J lost 5 bases, V lost 6 bases, and 5 bases had no gene match. CDR3 nucleotides: TGTGCCAGCAGGAGACAGGGGGGTGATCAGCCCCAGCATTTT. The encoded protein is CASRRQGGDQPQHF.

This clonotype has ten or more counts. The rearrangement joins TRBV4-2 to TRBJ2-1, with a possible D match to TRBD2 (8 bases). Germline CDR1 is LGHNA and CDR2 is YNFKEQ. V lost 5 bases and J lost 4, with 15 bases in between. CDR3 length equals 15 residues. CDR3 DNA: TGTGCCAGCAGCGAGGGGGCGGGGGGTTACAATGAGCAGTTCTTC. Translation gives CASSEGAGGYNEQFF.

In this sample, this clonotype turned up many times. The chain has TRBV10-3 and TRBJ2-1; 9 bases fit TRBD2. Trimming took 8 bases from V and 3 from J; bases not matched to a gene: 5. From germline, CDR1 is ENHRY and CDR2 SYGVKD. There are 14 residues in the CDR3. The CDR3 loop is CAIGTSGFYNEQFF. CDR3 DNA: TGTGCCATCGGAACTAGCGGGTTCTACAATGAGCAGTTCTTC.

This clonotype was observed at least ten times. V gene TRBV15 combines with J gene TRBJ2-1; 7 nucleotides align to TRBD2. The CDR3 totals 13 residues. Trimming at V came to 0 bases and at J to 9 bases, leaving 2 bases not matched to a gene. Germline V lookup: CDR1 LNHNV, CDR2 YYDKDF (reference sequence). The chain's CDR3 is CATSRDREGEQFF. As DNA, the CDR3 is TGTGCCACCAGCAGAGACAGGGAGGGTGAGCAGTTCTTC.

The table lists this clonotype with many counts. The J gene is TRBJ2-7, the V gene TRBV20-1; 8 nucleotides match TRBD2. The CDR3 has 13 amino acids. Germline V gene data show CDR1 as DFQATT and CDR2 as SNEGSKA (reference sequence). V lost 3 bases to trimming and J lost 2 bases; unmatched junction nucleotides: 3. The CDR3 nucleotides read TGCAGTGCTAGCCCAGCGGGGGCCTACGAGCAGTACTTC. Its translation: CSASPAGAYEQYF.

On this clonotype: With a much larger clone just one base away, this may be a read error. CDR3 sequence (DNA): TGTGCCAGCAGCCCCCCGAGTGCGAAGGGGATAGGGGAGCTGTTTTTT. This sequence encodes CASSPPSAKGIGELFF. This chain joins TRBV7-9 and TRBJ2-2, with D possibly TRBD1 on 5 matching bases. Trimming removed 5 bases at V and 8 bases at J, with 21 bases between. The CDR3 length is 16 residues. Germline-derived CDR1 and CDR2 are SEHNR and FQNEAQ (reference sequence).

The CDR3 protein is CASSLAIGADTQYF. CDR3 sequence (DNA): TGTGCCAGCAGCTTAGCGATCGGTGCAGATACGCAGTATTTT. This chain links TRBV7-8 with TRBJ2-3; D unresolved. Trimming stripped 0 bases from V and 4 bases from J, with 8 bases between. The CDR3 covers 14 residues. Germline loops: CDR1 SGHVS, CDR2 FQNEAQ.